This is a list of T cell receptor beta chains from one sample in a study of cytomegalovirus exposure and HLA in healthy donors. The method was immunoSEQ multiplex PCR; TCRdb's version includes in-frame clones alone and lacks a portion of them. This sample yields approximately 110,000 clones, of which 74% are seen a single time; about 4% belongs to the top ten. Sequenced input: PBMCs. The receptors were gathered from a woman aged 45-65 years in good health and CMV-seropositive. CDR3s include the opening cysteine and the closing phenylalanine or tryptophan. The D gene is left open where the match is weak. Rows may omit the clone size; those that give it use once, few, many or a size class.

v_gene	d_gene	j_gene	abundance	CDR3aa	CDR3nt
TRBV7-9	NA	TRBJ2-1	NA	CASSLAGQATHEQFF	TGTGCCAGCAGCTTAGCGGGGCAGGCCACCCATGAGCAGTTCTTC
TRBV2	NA	TRBJ2-7	NA	CASSVRLAGYEQYF	TGTGCCAGCAGTGTAAGGCTAGCTGGCTACGAGCAGTACTTC
TRBV7-2	TRBD2	TRBJ2-7	once	CASSVLGGGAYEQYF	TGTGCCAGCAGCGTACTCGGCGGGGGGGCTTACGAGCAGTACTTC
TRBV4-2	NA	TRBJ2-5	NA	CASSQEQNPQYF	TGTGCCAGCAGCCAAGAGCAGAACCCCCAGTACTTC
TRBV4-2	TRBD1	TRBJ2-3	NA	CASSQVGQASTDTQYF	TGTGCCAGCAGCCAAGTAGGACAGGCCAGCACAGATACGCAGTATTTT
TRBV5-1	NA	TRBJ2-7	NA	CASSLPGYEQYF	TGCGCCAGCAGCCTCCCAGGGTACGAGCAGTACTTC
TRBV11-2	NA	TRBJ1-1	NA	CASSLQGSYTEAFF	TGTGCCAGCAGCTTACAGGGTTCCTATACTGAAGCTTTCTTT
TRBV27	TRBD2	TRBJ2-1	NA	CASSLSERGNYNEQFF	TGTGCCAGCAGTTTATCGGAGCGGGGAAATTACAATGAGCAGTTCTTC
TRBV7-9	NA	TRBJ1-2	NA	CASSWEGDYGYTF	TGTGCCAGCAGCTGGGAAGGGGATTATGGCTACACCTTC
TRBV28	NA	TRBJ1-2	once	CASRPPGARQLGYTF	TGTGCCAGCAGACCTCCAGGGGCAAGACAATTGGGCTACACCTTC
TRBV4-3	TRBD1	TRBJ1-2	NA	CASSQGVGQNNYGYTF	TGCGCCAGCAGCCAAGGCGTGGGACAGAATAACTATGGCTACACCTTC
TRBV2	NA	TRBJ1-6	NA	CASRIRPDTYNSPLHF	TGTGCCAGCAGAATCCGCCCCGACACCTATAATTCACCCCTCCACTTT
TRBV7-6	NA	TRBJ2-3	NA	CASSLFLDTQYF	TGTGCCAGCAGCTTATTTCTGGATACGCAGTATTTT
TRBV29-1	NA	TRBJ2-2	NA	CSVEDLRSANTGELFF	TGCAGCGTTGAAGATCTAAGATCCGCGAACACCGGGGAGCTGTTTTTT
TRBV5-1	TRBD1	TRBJ1-2	NA	CASRLRGPFSGYTF	TGCGCCAGCAGGTTGAGGGGGCCATTTTCCGGCTACACCTTC
TRBV19	NA	TRBJ1-2	NA	CASSMGRTHYGYTF	TGTGCCAGTAGTATGGGTCGGACACACTATGGCTACACCTTC
TRBV10-3	TRBD1	TRBJ1-4	NA	CAISEFEGAREKLFF	TGTGCCATCAGTGAGTTCGAGGGGGCAAGAGAAAAACTGTTTTTT
TRBV25-1	NA	TRBJ1-3	NA	CASSVTGFGNTIYF	TGTGCCAGCAGTGTTACAGGGTTTGGAAACACCATATATTTT
TRBV5-4	TRBD1	TRBJ1-2	NA	CASSGFVDRGYGYTF	TGTGCCAGCAGCGGTTTTGTTGACAGGGGCTATGGCTACACCTTC
TRBV28	TRBD1	TRBJ2-7	NA	CASGRRTGGYAFYEQYF	TGTGCCAGCGGTCGAAGGACAGGGGGCTATGCTTTCTACGAGCAGTACTTC
TRBV5-1	NA	TRBJ1-4	NA	CASSWNSGAFNEKLFF	TGCGCCAGCAGCTGGAACTCAGGGGCTTTTAATGAAAAACTGTTTTTT
TRBV14	NA	TRBJ2-2	NA	CASSQVRGLELFF	TGTGCCAGCAGCCAAGTTAGGGGCCTGGAGCTGTTTTTT